Detailed here is one T cell receptor beta chain. Antigen unknown. Vbeta (60) and Jbeta (13) primers were used in the PCR. Only in-frame clones appear in the TCRdb table, and some are missing; sequencing was by immunoSEQ multiplex PCR. The sample holds 200,000 to 250,000 clones. V lost 0 bases and J 0 bases, leaving 9 bases between the germline ends. The CDR3 length is 15 residues. Germline CDR1 SGHDT, CDR2 YYEEEE. The sample comes from a study of cytomegalovirus exposure and HLA in healthy donors. Whole-study results and caveats: A cluster of highly shared sequence variants was likely a sequencing artifact. A later analysis revealed that TCR association rates differed between HLA loci, peaking at DRB1 and bottoming out at HLA-C.

J is TRBJ1-1 and V is TRBV5-6; no reliable D call. This sequence was found in a woman aged 30 to 39 in good health and CMV-seropositive. The sequenced material came from PBMCs. The CDR3 reads CASSLEADLNTEAFF. The CDR3 DNA reads TGTGCCAGCAGCTTGGAAGCAGACTTGAACACTGAAGCTTTCTTT.